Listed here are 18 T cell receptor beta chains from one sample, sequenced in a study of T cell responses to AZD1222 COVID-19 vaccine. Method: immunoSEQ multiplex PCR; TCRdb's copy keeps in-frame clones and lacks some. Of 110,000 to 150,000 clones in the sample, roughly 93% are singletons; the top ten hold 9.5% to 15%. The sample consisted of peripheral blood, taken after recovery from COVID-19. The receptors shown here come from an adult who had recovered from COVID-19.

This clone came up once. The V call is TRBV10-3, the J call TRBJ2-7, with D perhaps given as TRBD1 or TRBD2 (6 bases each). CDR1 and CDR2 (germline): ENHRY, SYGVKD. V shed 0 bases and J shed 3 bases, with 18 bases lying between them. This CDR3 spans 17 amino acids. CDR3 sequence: CAISESNSGAWGYEQYF. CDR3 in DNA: TGTGCCATCAGTGAGTCTAACTCGGGGGCGTGGGGCTACGAGCAGTACTTC.

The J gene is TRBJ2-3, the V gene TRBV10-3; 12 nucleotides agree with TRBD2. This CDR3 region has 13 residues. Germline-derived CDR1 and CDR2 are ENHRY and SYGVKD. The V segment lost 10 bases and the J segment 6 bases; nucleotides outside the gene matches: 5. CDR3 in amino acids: CATLAGGMDTQYF. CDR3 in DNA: TGTGCCACCCTAGCGGGGGGGATGGATACGCAGTATTTT.

The CDR3 bases are TGTGCCAGCAGCCAAGGGTCACAGAACGGGGAGCAGTACTTC. As protein: CASSQGSQNGEQYF. V is TRBV3-1 (or the pseudogene TRBV3-2) and J is TRBJ2-7; no clear D gene. The V gene's germline CDR1 is LGHDT and CDR2 YNNKEL (reference sequence). The CDR3 totals 14 residues. The ends were cut back, 1 base at V and 7 bases at J, with 14 bases in the middle.

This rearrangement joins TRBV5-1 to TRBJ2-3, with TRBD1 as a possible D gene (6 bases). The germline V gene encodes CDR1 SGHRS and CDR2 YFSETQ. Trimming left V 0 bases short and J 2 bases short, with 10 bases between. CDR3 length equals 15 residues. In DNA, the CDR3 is TGCGCCAGCAGCTTGGATGGGACATACACAGATACGCAGTATTTT. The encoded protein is CASSLDGTYTDTQYF.

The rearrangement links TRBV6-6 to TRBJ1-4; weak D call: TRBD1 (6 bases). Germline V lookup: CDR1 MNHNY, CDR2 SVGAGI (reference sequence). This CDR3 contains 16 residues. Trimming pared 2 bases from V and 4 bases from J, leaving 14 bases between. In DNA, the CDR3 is TGTGCCAGCAGTTACGGGGGGCGCACGGGTAATGAAAAACTGTTTTTT. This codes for CASSYGGRTGNEKLFF.

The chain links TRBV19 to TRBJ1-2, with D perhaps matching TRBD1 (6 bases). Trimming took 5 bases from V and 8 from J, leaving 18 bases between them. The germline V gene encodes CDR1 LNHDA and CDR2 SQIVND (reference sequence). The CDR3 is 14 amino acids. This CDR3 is CASSPSTAGAGYTF. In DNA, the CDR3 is TGTGCCAGTAGTCCATCGACGGCAGGGGCCGGCTACACCTTC.

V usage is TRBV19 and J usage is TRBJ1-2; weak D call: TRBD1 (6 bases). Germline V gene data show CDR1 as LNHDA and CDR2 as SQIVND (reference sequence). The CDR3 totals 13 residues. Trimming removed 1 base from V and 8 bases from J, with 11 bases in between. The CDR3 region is CASSIGQGKGYTF. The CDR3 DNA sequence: TGTGCCAGTAGTATAGGGCAGGGGAAGGGCTACACCTTC. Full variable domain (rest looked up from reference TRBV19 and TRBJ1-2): DGGITQSPKYLFRKEGQNVTLSCEQNLNHDAMYWYRQDPGQGLRLIYYSQIVNDFQKGDIAEGYSVSREKKESFPLTVTSAQKNPTAFYLCASSIGQGKGYTFGSGTRLTVV.

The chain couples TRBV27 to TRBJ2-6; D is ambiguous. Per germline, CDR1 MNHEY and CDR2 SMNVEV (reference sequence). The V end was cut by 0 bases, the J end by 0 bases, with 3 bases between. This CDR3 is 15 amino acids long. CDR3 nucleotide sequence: TGTGCCAGCAGTTTATCCGTCTCTGGGGCCAACGTCCTGACTTTC. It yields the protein CASSLSVSGANVLTF.

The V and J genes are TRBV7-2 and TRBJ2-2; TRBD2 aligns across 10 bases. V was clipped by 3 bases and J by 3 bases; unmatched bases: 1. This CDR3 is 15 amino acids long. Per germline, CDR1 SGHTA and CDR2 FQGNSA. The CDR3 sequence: CASSLGLAYTGELFF. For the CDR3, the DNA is TGTGCCAGCAGCTTGGGACTAGCGTACACCGGGGAGCTGTTTTTT.

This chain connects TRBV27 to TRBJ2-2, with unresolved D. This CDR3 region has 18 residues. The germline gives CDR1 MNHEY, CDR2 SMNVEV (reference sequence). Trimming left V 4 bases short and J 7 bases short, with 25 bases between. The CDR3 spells CASSSPSNWKEEIGELFF. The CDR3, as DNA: TGTGCCAGCAGTTCCCCCTCAAATTGGAAAGAGGAGATCGGGGAGCTGTTTTTT.

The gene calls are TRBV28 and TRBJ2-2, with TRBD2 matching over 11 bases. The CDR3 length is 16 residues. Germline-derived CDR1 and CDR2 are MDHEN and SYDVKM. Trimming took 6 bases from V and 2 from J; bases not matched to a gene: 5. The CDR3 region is CASRGGTSGNTGELFF. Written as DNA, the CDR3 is TGTGCCAGCAGAGGAGGGACTAGCGGTAACACCGGGGAGCTGTTTTTT.

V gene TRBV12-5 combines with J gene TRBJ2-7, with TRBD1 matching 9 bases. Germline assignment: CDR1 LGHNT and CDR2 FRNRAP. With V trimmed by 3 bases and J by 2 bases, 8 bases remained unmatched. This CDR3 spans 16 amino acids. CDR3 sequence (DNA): TGTGCTAGTGGTTTCCCTAAGGGGACAGGGACCTACGAGCAGTACTTC. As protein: CASGFPKGTGTYEQYF.

CDR3: CASSFFSGGREQYF. The CDR3 coding sequence is TGTGCCAGCAGTTTCTTTTCCGGGGGTCGGGAGCAGTACTTC. The chain couples TRBV27 to TRBJ2-7, with D possibly TRBD2 on 6 matching bases. V was cut by 3 bases and J by 7 bases, with 16 bases left in between. Germline CDR1 MNHEY, CDR2 SMNVEV (reference sequence). There are 14 residues in the CDR3.

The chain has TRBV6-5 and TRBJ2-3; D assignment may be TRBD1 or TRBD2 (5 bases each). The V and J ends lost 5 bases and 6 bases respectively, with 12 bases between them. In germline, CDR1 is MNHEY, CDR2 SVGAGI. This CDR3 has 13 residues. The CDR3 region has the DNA TGTGCCAGCAGTCTCAGTTGGGGGGATACGCAGTATTTT. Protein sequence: CASSLSWGDTQYF.

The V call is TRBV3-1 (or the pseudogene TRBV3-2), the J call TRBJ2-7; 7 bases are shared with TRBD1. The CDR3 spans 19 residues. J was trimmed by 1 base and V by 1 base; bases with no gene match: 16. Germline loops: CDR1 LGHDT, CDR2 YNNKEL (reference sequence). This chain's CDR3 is CASSQAWVLRRGRSYEQYF. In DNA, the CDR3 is TGTGCCAGCAGCCAAGCGTGGGTCCTACGTAGGGGGCGATCCTACGAGCAGTACTTC.

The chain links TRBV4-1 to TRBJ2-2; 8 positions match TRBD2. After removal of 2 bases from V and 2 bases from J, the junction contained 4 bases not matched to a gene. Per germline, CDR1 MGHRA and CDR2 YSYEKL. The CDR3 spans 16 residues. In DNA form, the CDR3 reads TGCGCCAGCAGCCAAACAGGGACTAGTAACACCGGGGAGCTGTTTTTT. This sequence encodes CASSQTGTSNTGELFF.

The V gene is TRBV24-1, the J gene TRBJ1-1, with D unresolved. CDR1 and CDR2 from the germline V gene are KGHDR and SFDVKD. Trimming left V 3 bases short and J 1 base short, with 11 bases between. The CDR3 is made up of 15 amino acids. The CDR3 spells CATSDREGSNTEAFF. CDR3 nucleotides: TGTGCCACCAGTGATCGAGAGGGCTCGAACACTGAAGCTTTCTTT.

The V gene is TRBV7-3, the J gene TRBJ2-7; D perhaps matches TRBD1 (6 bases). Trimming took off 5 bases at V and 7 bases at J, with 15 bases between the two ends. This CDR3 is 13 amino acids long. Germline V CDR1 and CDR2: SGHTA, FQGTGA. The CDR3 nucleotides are TGTGCCAGCAGCCCGAACTTTAGGGGGGAGCAGTACTTC. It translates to CASSPNFRGEQYF.